Listed here are 18 T cell receptor beta chains from one sample, sequenced in a study of technical replicates of blood from a handful of donors. Using immunoSEQ multiplex PCR, the repertoire was profiled, and TCRdb retains in-frame clones only, with some absent. The profile shows around 83,000 clones, around 94% of them singletons. Source material: T cells isolated from PBMCs. The receptor source for this set is a human donor in good health.

This chain uses TRBV4-3 with TRBJ2-1; 10 nucleotides agree with TRBD2. The CDR3 is made up of 17 amino acids. V was clipped by 4 bases and J by 4 bases; unmatched bases: 10. CDR1 LGHNA and CDR2 YSLEER come from the germline V gene. CDR3 DNA: TGCGCCAGCAGCCTGATACTCGGGACTAGCGAGTACAATGAGCAGTTCTTC. Its translation is CASSLILGTSEYNEQFF.

This chain connects TRBV6-5 to TRBJ1-1; D remains unclear. Between the trimmed V and J ends, which lost 10 bases and 1 base, there was a span of 13 bases. There are 13 residues in the CDR3. In germline, CDR1 is MNHEY, CDR2 SVGAGI. This CDR3 reads CATTNSQNTEAFF. CDR3 nucleotides: TGTGCCACCACGAACTCCCAGAACACTGAAGCTTTCTTT.

V usage is TRBV6-1 and J usage is TRBJ1-4; D gene unclear. The V gene's germline CDR1 is MNHNS and CDR2 SASEGT. V shed 6 bases and J shed 2 bases, with 13 bases lying between them. The CDR3 extends over 15 amino acids. CDR3 coding DNA: TGTGCCAGCAGATTATCAGGCGCTACTAATGAAAAACTGTTTTTT. Its protein is CASRLSGATNEKLFF.

The chain is built from TRBV5-1 and TRBJ2-1, with 9 positions matching TRBD1. V lost 0 bases, J lost 3 bases, and 4 bases stayed unmatched. The CDR3 extends over 16 amino acids. Germline-derived CDR1 and CDR2 are SGHRS and YFSETQ. CDR3 sequence reads: CASSLAPGQGYNEQFF. CDR3 DNA sequence: TGCGCCAGCAGCTTGGCCCCGGGACAGGGCTACAATGAGCAGTTCTTC.

The chain joins TRBV6-5 to TRBJ2-1; possibly TRBD1 for D (6 bases). The CDR3 loop spans 16 amino acids. V was cut by 0 bases and J by 4 bases, with 13 bases left in between. Germline V CDR1 and CDR2: MNHEY, SVGAGI. DNA for the CDR3: TGTGCCAGCAGTTACTCGACACAGGGAAAATACAATGAGCAGTTCTTC. Amino acid sequence: CASSYSTQGKYNEQFF.

The chain joins TRBV5-1 to TRBJ2-7; TRBD2 might be the D (6 bases). CDR1 SGHRS and CDR2 YFSETQ come from the germline V gene. Trimming took off 4 bases at V and 3 bases at J, with 14 bases between the two ends. This CDR3 region has 14 residues. The CDR3 DNA reads as TGCGCCAGCAGCCCCCCAAATAGCGGCTACGAGCAGTACTTC. Translated: CASSPPNSGYEQYF.

The J gene is TRBJ2-3, the V gene TRBV30; TRBD2 matches 13 bases. Germline V gene lookup returns CDR1 GTSNPN and CDR2 SVGIG (reference sequence). This CDR3 comprises 15 residues. The V and J ends lost 3 bases and 2 bases, in that order; junction bases with no gene match: 2. This CDR3 reads CAWRGLAGVTDTQYF. CDR3 DNA: TGTGCCTGGAGAGGACTAGCGGGGGTCACAGATACGCAGTATTTT.

The rearrangement joins TRBV5-1 to TRBJ2-3; perhaps TRBD2 as D (6 bases). This CDR3 is 15 amino acids long. The ends were cut back, 3 bases at V and 0 bases at J, with 11 bases in the middle. CDR1 is SGHRS, CDR2 YFSETQ, per germline. In DNA form, the CDR3 reads TGCGCCAGCAGCTCGAAGAGCGGGAGCACAGATACGCAGTATTTT. It codes for CASSSKSGSTDTQYF.

V usage is TRBV2 and J usage is TRBJ2-1; TRBD2 agrees at 7 bases. Trimming took 0 bases from V and 7 from J; bases not matched to a gene: 3. The length of the CDR3 is 14 residues. In germline, CDR1 is SNHLY, CDR2 FYNNEI. CDR3 sequence: CASSEAGGSNEQFF. In DNA form, the CDR3 reads TGTGCCAGCAGTGAAGCGGGGGGGTCTAATGAGCAGTTCTTC. Looking up the rest from reference TRBV2 and TRBJ2-1 gives the full variable domain: EPEVTQTPSHQVTQMGQEVILRCVPISNHLYFYWYRQILGQKVEFLVSFYNNEISEKSEIFDDQFSVERPDGSNFTLKIRSTKLEDSAMYFCASSEAGGSNEQFFGPGTRLTVL.

The gene calls are TRBV4-1 and TRBJ2-2; D is possibly TRBD1 (6 bases). V gave up 0 bases and J gave up 8 bases, with 13 bases separating them. This CDR3 spans 15 amino acids. In germline, CDR1 is MGHRA, CDR2 YSYEKL. CDR3 bases: TGCGCCAGCAGCCAAGAATCCTGGACAGCTGGGGAGCTGTTTTTT. It translates to CASSQESWTAGELFF.

This chain joins TRBV7-9 and TRBJ2-1; 10 bases match TRBD2. The V and J ends lost 1 base and 7 bases, in that order; junction bases with no gene match: 4. Germline CDR1 SEHNR, CDR2 FQNEAQ (reference sequence). This CDR3 contains 15 residues. Here the CDR3 reads CASSLGAGGPNEQFF. CDR3 nucleotide sequence: TGTGCCAGCAGCTTAGGAGCGGGAGGGCCGAATGAGCAGTTCTTC.

The chain couples TRBV15 to TRBJ2-1; D unclear. The ends were cut back, 0 bases at V and 7 bases at J, with 13 bases in the middle. The CDR3 is made up of 15 amino acids. Germline CDR1 LNHNV, CDR2 YYDKDF (reference sequence). The CDR3 nucleotides are TGTGCCACCAGCAGAGATAATACAGTCAGGAATGAGCAGTTCTTC. Translating it yields CATSRDNTVRNEQFF.

The J gene is TRBJ2-3, the V gene TRBV5-6; 10 bases align to TRBD1. This CDR3 region has 15 residues. Germline trimming cut 5 bases from V and 4 bases from J; bases unmatched to any gene: 7. Germline V gene lookup returns CDR1 SGHDT and CDR2 YYEEEE. Here the CDR3 DNA reads TGTGCCAGCAGGCCCGGGACAGGGGTAGCAGATACGCAGTATTTT. It codes for CASRPGTGVADTQYF.

The CDR3 reads CAWSVGQGGEAFF. In DNA form, the CDR3 reads TGTGCCTGGAGTGTCGGACAGGGGGGTGAAGCTTTCTTT. J is TRBJ1-1 and V is TRBV30, with TRBD1 matching over 10 bases. CDR1 GTSNPN and CDR2 SVGIG come from the germline V gene (reference sequence). Trimming cost V 0 bases and J 7 bases; bases outside gene matches: 2. The CDR3 is made up of 13 amino acids.

V and J are TRBV19 and TRBJ2-1; 7 positions agree with TRBD1. This CDR3 comprises 15 residues. CDR1 and CDR2 from the germline V gene are LNHDA and SQIVND (reference sequence). Losses at the gene ends were 3 bases for V and 6 bases for J; bases not matched to a gene: 8. CDR3 nucleotide sequence: TGTGCCAGTAGTATTCACGAGGGGGCGCCCAATGAGCAGTTCTTC. Translating it yields CASSIHEGAPNEQFF.

The genes are TRBV10-3 and TRBJ1-1, with D tentatively TRBD1 (6 bases). V was pared by 5 bases and J by 4 bases, with 11 bases between. This CDR3 region has 13 residues. CDR1 ENHRY and CDR2 SYGVKD come from the germline V gene. The CDR3 loop reads CAISRQDGTEAFF. The DNA for the CDR3 is TGTGCCATCAGTCGACAGGATGGCACTGAAGCTTTCTTT.

V and J are TRBV7-2 and TRBJ1-2; possibly TRBD1 for D (6 bases). Germline lookup yields CDR1 SGHTA and CDR2 FQGNSA. This CDR3 region has 13 residues. The ends were cut back, 1 base at V and 7 bases at J, with 10 bases in the middle. In nucleotides, the CDR3 is TGTGCCAGCAGCTTAGAGGGAGGGGGTGGCTACACCTTC. As protein: CASSLEGGGGYTF.

This clone was seen once. The J gene is TRBJ1-5, the V gene TRBV6-5, with D possibly matching TRBD1 (5 bases). Between the trimmed V and J ends, which lost 6 bases and 4 bases, there was a span of 13 bases. Per germline, CDR1 MNHEY and CDR2 SVGAGI. The CDR3 runs 14 residues. CDR3 in DNA: TGTGCCAGCAGAGGTTCAGGGAATAATCAGCCCCAGCATTTT. Its protein product is CASRGSGNNQPQHF.